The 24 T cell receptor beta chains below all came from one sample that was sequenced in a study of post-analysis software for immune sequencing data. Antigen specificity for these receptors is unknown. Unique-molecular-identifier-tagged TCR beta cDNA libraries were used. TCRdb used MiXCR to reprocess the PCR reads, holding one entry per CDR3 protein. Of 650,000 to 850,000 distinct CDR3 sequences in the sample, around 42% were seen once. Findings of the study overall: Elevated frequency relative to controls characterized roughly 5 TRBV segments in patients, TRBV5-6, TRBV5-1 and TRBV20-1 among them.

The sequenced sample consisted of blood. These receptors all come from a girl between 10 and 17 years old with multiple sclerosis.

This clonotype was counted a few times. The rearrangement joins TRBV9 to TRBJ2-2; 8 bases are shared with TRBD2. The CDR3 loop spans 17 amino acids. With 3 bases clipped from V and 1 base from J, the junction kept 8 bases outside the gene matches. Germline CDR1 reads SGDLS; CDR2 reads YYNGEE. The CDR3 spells CASSAPTSGGNTGELFF. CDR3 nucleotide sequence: TGTGCCAGCAGCGCGCCCACTAGCGGAGGGAACACCGGGGAGCTGTTTTTT.

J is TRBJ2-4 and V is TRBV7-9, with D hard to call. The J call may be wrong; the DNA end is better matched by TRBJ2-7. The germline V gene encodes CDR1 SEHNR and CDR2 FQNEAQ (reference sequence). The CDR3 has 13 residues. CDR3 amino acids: CASTPRNKYEQYF. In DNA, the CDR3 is TGTGCCAGCACCCCGAGGAATAAGTACGAGCAGTACTTC.

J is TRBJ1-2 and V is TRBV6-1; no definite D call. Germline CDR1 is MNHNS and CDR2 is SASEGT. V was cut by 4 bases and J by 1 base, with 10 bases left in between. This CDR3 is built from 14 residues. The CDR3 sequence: CASSVGRDNYGYTF. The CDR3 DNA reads TGTGCCAGCAGTGTGGGCCGGGATAACTATGGCTACACCTTC.

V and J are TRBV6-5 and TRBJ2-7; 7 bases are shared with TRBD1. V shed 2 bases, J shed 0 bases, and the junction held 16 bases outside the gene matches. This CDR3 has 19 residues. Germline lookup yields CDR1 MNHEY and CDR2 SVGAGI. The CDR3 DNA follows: TGTGCCAGCAGTTACCTCGGGCCGTCCAAGCGACAGGGCTCCTACGAGCAGTACTTC. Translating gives CASSYLGPSKRQGSYEQYF.

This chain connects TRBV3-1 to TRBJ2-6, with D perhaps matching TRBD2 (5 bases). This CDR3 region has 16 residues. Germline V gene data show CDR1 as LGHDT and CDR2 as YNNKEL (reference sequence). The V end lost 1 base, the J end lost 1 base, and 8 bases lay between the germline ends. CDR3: CASSQVGGSGANVLTF. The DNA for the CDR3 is TGTGCCAGCAGCCAAGTTGGCGGGTCTGGGGCCAACGTCCTGACTTTC.

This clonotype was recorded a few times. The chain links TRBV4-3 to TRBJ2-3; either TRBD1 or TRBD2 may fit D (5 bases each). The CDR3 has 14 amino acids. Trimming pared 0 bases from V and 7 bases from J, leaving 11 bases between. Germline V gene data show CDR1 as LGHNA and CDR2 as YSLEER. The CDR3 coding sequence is TGCGCCAGCAGCCAAGATTCGTGGGGGAATACGCAGTATTTT. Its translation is CASSQDSWGNTQYF.

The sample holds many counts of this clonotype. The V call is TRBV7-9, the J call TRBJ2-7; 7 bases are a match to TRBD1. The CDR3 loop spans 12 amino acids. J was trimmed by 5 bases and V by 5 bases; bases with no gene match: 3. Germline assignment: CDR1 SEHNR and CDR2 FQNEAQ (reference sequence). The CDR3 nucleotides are TGTGCCAGCAGCCCCGACAGGGACGAGCAGTACTTC. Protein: CASSPDRDEQYF.

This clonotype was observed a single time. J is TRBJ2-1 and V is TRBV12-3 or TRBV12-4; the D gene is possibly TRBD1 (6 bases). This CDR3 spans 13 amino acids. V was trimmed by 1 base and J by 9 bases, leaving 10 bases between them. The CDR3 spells CASSLGTAAEQFF. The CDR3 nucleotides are TGTGCCAGCAGTTTAGGGACAGCTGCTGAGCAGTTCTTC.

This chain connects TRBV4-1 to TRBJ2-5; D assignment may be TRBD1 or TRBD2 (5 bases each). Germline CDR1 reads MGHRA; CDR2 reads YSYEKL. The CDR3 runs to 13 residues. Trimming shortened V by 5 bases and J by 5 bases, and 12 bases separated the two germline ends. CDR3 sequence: CASSAMGVETQYF. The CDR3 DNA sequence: TGCGCCAGCAGCGCGATGGGGGTGGAGACCCAGTACTTC.

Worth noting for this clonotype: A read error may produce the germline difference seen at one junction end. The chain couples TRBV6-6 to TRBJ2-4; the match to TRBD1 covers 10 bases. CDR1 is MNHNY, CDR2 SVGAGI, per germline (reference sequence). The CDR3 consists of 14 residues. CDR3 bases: TGTGCCAGCACCCCGGGACAGGGGAGTAACGAGCAGTACTTT. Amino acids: CASTPGQGSNEQYF.

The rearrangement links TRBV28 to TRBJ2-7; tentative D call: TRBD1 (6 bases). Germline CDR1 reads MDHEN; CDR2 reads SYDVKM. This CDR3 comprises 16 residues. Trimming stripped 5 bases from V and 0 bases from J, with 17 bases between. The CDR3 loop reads CASSPLTGFSSYEQYF. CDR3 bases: TGTGCCAGCAGTCCGCTAACAGGGTTTTCCTCCTACGAGCAGTACTTC.

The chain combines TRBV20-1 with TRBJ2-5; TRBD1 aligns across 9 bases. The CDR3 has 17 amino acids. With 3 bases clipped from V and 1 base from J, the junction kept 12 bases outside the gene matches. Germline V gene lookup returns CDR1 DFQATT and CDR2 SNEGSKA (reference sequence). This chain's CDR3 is CSASSWTGATIQETQYF. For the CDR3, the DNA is TGCAGTGCTAGCTCGTGGACAGGGGCTACTATCCAAGAGACCCAGTACTTC.

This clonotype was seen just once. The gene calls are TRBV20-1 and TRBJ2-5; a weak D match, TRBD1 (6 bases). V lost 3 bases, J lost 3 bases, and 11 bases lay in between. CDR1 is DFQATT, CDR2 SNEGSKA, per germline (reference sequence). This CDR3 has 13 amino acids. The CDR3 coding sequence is TGCAGTGCTAGTCGGACAGACGAAGAGACCCAGTACTTC. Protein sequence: CSASRTDEETQYF.

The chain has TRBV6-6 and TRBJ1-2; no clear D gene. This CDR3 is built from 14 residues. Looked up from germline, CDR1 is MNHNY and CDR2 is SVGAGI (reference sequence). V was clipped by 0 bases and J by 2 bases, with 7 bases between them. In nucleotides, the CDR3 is TGTGCCAGCAGTTACTCAAGTAGCAACTATGGCTACACCTTC. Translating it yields CASSYSSSNYGYTF.

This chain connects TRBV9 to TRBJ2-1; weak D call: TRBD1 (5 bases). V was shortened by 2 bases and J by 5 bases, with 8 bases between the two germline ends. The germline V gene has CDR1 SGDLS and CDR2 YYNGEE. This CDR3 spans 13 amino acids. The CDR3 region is CASSVRVNNEQFF. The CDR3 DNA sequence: TGTGCCAGCAGCGTCAGGGTCAACAATGAGCAGTTCTTC.

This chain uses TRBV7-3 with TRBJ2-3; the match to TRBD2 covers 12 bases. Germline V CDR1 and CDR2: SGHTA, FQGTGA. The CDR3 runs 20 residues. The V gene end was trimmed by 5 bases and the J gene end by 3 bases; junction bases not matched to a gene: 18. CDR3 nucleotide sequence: TGTGCCAGCAGCCCTATATCGCGGGCTAGCGGGAGGGCAGATACAGATACGCAGTATTTT. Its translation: CASSPISRASGRADTDTQYF.

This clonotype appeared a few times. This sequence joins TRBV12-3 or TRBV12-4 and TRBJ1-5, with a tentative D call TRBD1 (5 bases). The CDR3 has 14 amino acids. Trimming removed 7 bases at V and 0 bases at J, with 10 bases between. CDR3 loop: CASTTGYSNQPQHF. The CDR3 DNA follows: TGTGCCAGCACCACAGGATATAGCAATCAGCCCCAGCATTTT.

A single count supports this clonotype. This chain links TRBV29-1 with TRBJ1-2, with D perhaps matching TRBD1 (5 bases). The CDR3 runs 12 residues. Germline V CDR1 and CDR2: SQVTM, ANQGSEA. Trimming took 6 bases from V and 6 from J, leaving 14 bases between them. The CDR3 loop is CSVGTYEDGYTF. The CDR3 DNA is TGCAGCGTCGGGACCTACGAAGATGGCTACACCTTC.

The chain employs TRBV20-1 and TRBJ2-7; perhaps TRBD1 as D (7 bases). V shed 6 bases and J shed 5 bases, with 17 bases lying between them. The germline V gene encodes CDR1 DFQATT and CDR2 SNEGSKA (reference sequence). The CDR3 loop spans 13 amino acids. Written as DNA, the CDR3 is TGCAGTGCCCTGGACAGGAGGGACCACGAGCAGTACTTC. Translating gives CSALDRRDHEQYF.

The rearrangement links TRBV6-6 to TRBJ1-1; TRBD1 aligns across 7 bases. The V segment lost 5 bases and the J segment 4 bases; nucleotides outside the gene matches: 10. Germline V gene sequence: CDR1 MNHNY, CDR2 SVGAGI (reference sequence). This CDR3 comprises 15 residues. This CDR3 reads CASSVRQGVGTEAFF. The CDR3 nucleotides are TGTGCCAGCAGTGTTCGACAGGGAGTGGGCACTGAAGCTTTCTTT.

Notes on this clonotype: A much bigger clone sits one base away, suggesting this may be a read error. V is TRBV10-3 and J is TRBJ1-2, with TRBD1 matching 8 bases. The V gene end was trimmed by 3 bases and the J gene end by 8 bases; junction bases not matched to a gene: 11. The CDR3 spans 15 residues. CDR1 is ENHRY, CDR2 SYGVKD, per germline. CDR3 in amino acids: CAISDPTGQVDGYTF. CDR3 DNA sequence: TGTGCCATCAGTGACCCGACGGGACAGGTAGACGGCTACACCTTC.

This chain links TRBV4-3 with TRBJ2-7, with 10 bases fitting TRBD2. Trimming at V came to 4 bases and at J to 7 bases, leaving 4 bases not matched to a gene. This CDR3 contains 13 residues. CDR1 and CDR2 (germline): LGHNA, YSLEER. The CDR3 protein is CASSPAGLAEQYF. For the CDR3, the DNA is TGCGCCAGCAGCCCAGCGGGACTAGCGGAGCAGTACTTC.

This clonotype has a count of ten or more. CDR3 sequence (DNA): TGTGCCAGCAGCTTAGTACGGGGGGATACGCAGTATTTT. Translating it yields CASSLVRGDTQYF. This chain joins TRBV7-6 and TRBJ2-3; weak D call: TRBD2 (6 bases). CDR3 size: 13 residues. The ends were cut back, 1 base at V and 6 bases at J, with 8 bases in the middle. Germline CDR1 reads SGHVS; CDR2 reads FNYEAQ.

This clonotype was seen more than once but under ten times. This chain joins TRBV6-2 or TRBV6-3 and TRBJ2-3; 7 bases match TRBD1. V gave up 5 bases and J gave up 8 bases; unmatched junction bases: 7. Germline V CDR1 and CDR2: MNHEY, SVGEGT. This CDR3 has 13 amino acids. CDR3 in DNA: TGTGCCAGCAGTGACGGACAGGATCGTACGCAGTATTTT. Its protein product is CASSDGQDRTQYF.